This TCR beta chain emerged from a study of T cells in Graves' hyperthyroidism and ophthalmopathy. The wider study: Once the initial diagnosis was made, peripheral blood was obtained before any treatment.

CDR3 size: 13 residues. Germline lookup yields CDR1 DFQATT and CDR2 SNEGSKA (reference sequence). Trimming shortened V by 7 bases and J by 5 bases, and 12 bases separated the two germline ends. PBMCs were derived from 9.5 to 10 ml fresh peripheral blood. This clonotype was seen more than once but under ten times. Researchers took RNA transcripts and amplified the TCR beta CDR3 regions from them. Primed by the HTBI set, a first-round RT-PCR was run on the TCR CDR3. TCRdb called the multiplex PCR reads again in MiXCR, with one record for every CDR3 protein. The data contain about 380,000 distinct CDR3 sequences, about 18% of them singletons.

The chain is built from TRBV20-1 and TRBJ1-6; possible D gene TRBD1, 6 bases. Specimen: blood. This receptor was taken from a man aged 18-30 years with Graves' ophthalmopathy. The CDR3 sequence is CSVWGAHNSPLHF. In nucleotides, the CDR3 is TGCAGTGTTTGGGGGGCCCATAATTCACCCCTCCACTTT.